The clone carrying this T cell receptor beta chain has a handful of counts. The CDR3 regions of TCR beta were amplified from RNA transcripts. A set of HTBI primers served as the primers for a first-round RT-PCR of the TCR CDR3. Each CDR3 protein gets one entry after TCRdb re-called the multiplex PCR reads with MiXCR. The sample has about 320,000 distinct CDR3 sequences, 16% seen once. This CDR3 is 16 amino acids long. Trimming took off 6 bases at V and 10 bases at J, with 28 bases between the two ends. Per germline, CDR1 SGHKS and CDR2 YYEKEE (reference sequence). Exclusions: uncontrolled infection, other autoimmune disease, pregnancy, lactation. The PBMCs were sourced from fresh peripheral blood (approximately 10 ml). This sample is drawn from a study of T cells in Graves' hyperthyroidism and ophthalmopathy.

The source of this sequence is a man aged 25 to 45 with Graves' hyperthyroidism. V and J are TRBV5-5 and TRBJ2-5; tentatively, D is TRBD2 (5 bases). Sequenced input: blood. CDR3 nucleotide sequence: TGTGCCAGCACCATAACCCCGGACGGCCAAGGAGAGGGCCAGTACTTC. Its translation: CASTITPDGQGEGQYF.